The 2 T cell receptor beta chains below come from one sample, sequenced in a study of T-cell reconstitution after alpha-beta-depleted transplantation in children. Library preparation (for TCRbeta) was performed with unique molecular identifiers. Using its own MiXCR run on the PCR reads, TCRdb lists one record per CDR3 protein. The sample has hundreds of thousands of distinct CDR3 sequences, 9.5% to 13% seen once; the top ten hold roughly 7%. The sequencing here drew on PBMCs, taken before TCRalphabeta/CD19-depleted stem cell transplant. The receptor set was obtained from a boy in the first two years of life with acute myeloid leukemia, due to receive a stem cell transplant.

This clonotype has at least ten counts. The chain recombines TRBV5-1 with TRBJ1-3, with D possibly being TRBD1 (5 bases). The germline V and J ends were trimmed by 2 bases and 4 bases, with 16 bases remaining between them. The CDR3 length is 16 residues. Germline lookup yields CDR1 SGHRS and CDR2 YFSETQ. The CDR3 reads CASSFDGGGKGNTIYF. In DNA form, the CDR3 reads TGCGCCAGCAGCTTTGACGGGGGAGGAAAAGGAAACACCATATATTTT.

CDR3: CSAKLPDRLTYEQYF. CDR3 in DNA: TGCAGTGCTAAACTCCCGGACAGACTAACCTACGAGCAGTACTTC. The J gene is TRBJ2-7, the V gene TRBV20-1; possible D gene TRBD1, 6 bases. V lost 4 bases to trimming and J lost 2 bases, with 18 bases between them. CDR3 length: 15 residues. Germline CDR1 is DFQATT and CDR2 is SNEGSKA (reference sequence).